This entry features one T cell receptor beta chain sequence. What it recognizes is unknown. V was clipped by 4 bases and J by 0 bases; unmatched bases: 3. The CDR3 is 16 amino acids. This specimen comes from a study of identical twins. The study, taken as a whole, reports: Beta out-of-frame sequences showed weaker excess twin sharing.

Using its own MiXCR run on the 5' RACE reads, TCRdb lists one record per CDR3 protein. This sample carries roughly 470,000 distinct CDR3 sequences, approximately 15% of them seen once, and the ten largest clones take about 0.97%. These data are also associated with another study on yellow fever vaccine responses in identical twins.

What was sequenced was CD4+ T cells sorted from blood. The clonotype originates from a woman between 18 and 29 years old in good health. The chain has TRBV12-3 or TRBV12-4 and TRBJ2-2; TRBD1 agrees at 9 bases. The CDR3 reads CASSSDRGTNTGELFF. The CDR3 DNA reads as TGTGCCAGCAGTTCGGACAGGGGAACGAACACCGGGGAGCTGTTTTTT.